Detailed here is one T cell receptor (beta chain). The antigen remains undetermined. The entry originates in a study of T-cell memory formation after mild COVID-19. Study-wide results and caveats: In pre-infection memory, a portion of responding clones appeared, which suggested that cross-reactive memory joined.

TCRdb independently ran MiXCR on the 5' RACE reads; one entry per CDR3 protein. This table has under 550,000 distinct CDR3 sequences, more than 15% appearing once. Trimming removed 1 base from V and 0 bases from J, with 7 bases in between. Germline CDR1 LNHNV, CDR2 YYDKDF (reference sequence). The CDR3 is 15 amino acids. This clonotype originated in a young man who had mild COVID-19 (a few samples of this study predate the infection). Cell type and time point are not known. V usage is TRBV15 and J usage is TRBJ2-1; unclear D gene. Sequences were obtained from PBMCs or a T cell subset sorted from them (not recorded which). The CDR3: CATSRGYRSYNEQFF. The DNA of the CDR3 is TGTGCCACCAGCAGAGGCTACCGCTCCTACAATGAGCAGTTCTTC.